What follows are 30 T cell receptor beta chains derived from one specimen sequenced in a study of blood T cells in healthy people across ages. Sample-barcoded 5' priming and a J-beta primer mix drove a second PCR of roughly 7 to 11 cycles. TCRdb re-called the 5' RACE reads through MiXCR, storing one row per CDR3 protein. The table shows about 1.6 million distinct CDR3 sequences, with 30% to 35% occurring only once. The sequencing input was blood. The receptors originated from a woman between 25 and 40 years old in good health.

This clonotype appeared a few times. The CDR3 loop reads CSAPPAGEDNEQFF. CDR3 nucleotide sequence: TGCAGTGCGCCCCCAGCGGGAGAGGACAATGAGCAGTTCTTC. V usage is TRBV20-1 and J usage is TRBJ2-1; 8 nucleotides align to TRBD2. Germline V lookup: CDR1 DFQATT, CDR2 SNEGSKA (reference sequence). This CDR3 spans 14 amino acids. After removal of 6 bases from V and 5 bases from J, the junction contained 9 bases not matched to a gene.

The V gene is TRBV4-1, the J gene TRBJ1-2, with no clear D. The germline CDR1 and CDR2 sequences are MGHRA and YSYEKL. The CDR3 consists of 15 residues. The germline V and J ends were trimmed by 0 bases and 6 bases, with 14 bases remaining between them. CDR3 DNA sequence: TGCGCCAGCAGCCAAGAACGTGCAGGTTGGAATGGCTACACCTTC. Amino acids: CASSQERAGWNGYTF.

This clonotype was recorded a few times. The chain is built from TRBV7-7 and TRBJ2-7; maybe TRBD2 (5 bases). The CDR3 has 15 residues. V was pared by 1 base and J by 2 bases, with 12 bases between. CDR1 is SSHAT and CDR2 is FNYEAQ in the germline V gene (reference sequence). CDR3 in DNA: TGTGCCAGCAGCTTAGGGCCGCCCGGGGCCTACGAGCAGTACTTC. Its protein product is CASSLGPPGAYEQYF.

CDR3 nucleotides: TGCGCCAGCAGCTATAGAGGACAGGGGGGCACAGATACGCAGTATTTT. It is translated as CASSYRGQGGTDTQYF. The V and J genes are TRBV5-1 and TRBJ2-3; 10 bases agree with TRBD1. Germline V CDR1 and CDR2: SGHRS, YFSETQ. The CDR3 consists of 16 residues. J was trimmed by 1 base and V by 3 bases; bases with no gene match: 5.

The chain joins TRBV7-9 to TRBJ2-1; 9 nucleotides agree with TRBD1. There are 20 residues in the CDR3. The germline V gene encodes CDR1 SEHNR and CDR2 FQNEAQ (reference sequence). J lost 2 bases, V lost 5 bases, and 19 bases had no gene match. Here the CDR3 reads CASSAPPLSGTGYPYNEQFF. The CDR3 nucleotides are TGTGCCAGCAGCGCCCCGCCATTGTCCGGGACAGGGTATCCCTACAATGAGCAGTTCTTC. Looking up the rest from reference TRBV7-9 and TRBJ2-1 gives the full variable domain: DTGVSQNPRHKITKRGQNVTFRCDPISEHNRLYWYRQTLGQGPEFLTYFQNEAQLEKSRLLSDRFSAERPKGSFSTLEIQRTEQGDSAMYLCASSAPPLSGTGYPYNEQFFGPGTRLTVL.

The chain has TRBV20-1 and TRBJ1-1; maybe TRBD1 (5 bases). CDR3 size: 15 residues. Germline CDR1 reads DFQATT; CDR2 reads SNEGSKA (reference sequence). Deletions cut 5 bases from V and 5 bases from J, with 21 bases between. In DNA form, the CDR3 reads TGCAGTGCTCGAAGGCAGCGGCGGGGGGGGACTGAAGCTTTCTTT. Translating it yields CSARRQRRGGTEAFF.

This clonotype was detected only a few times. The chain uses TRBV6-6 and TRBJ2-5, with D possibly being TRBD1 or TRBD2 (5 bases each). The germline gives CDR1 MNHNY, CDR2 SVGAGI (reference sequence). The V and J ends lost 6 bases and 11 bases respectively, with 25 bases between them. There are 15 residues in the CDR3. The CDR3 DNA follows: TGTGCCAGCAGCTCGTTCGGGGACGGGCTTGTGAAGCAGTACTTC. Encoded protein: CASSSFGDGLVKQYF.

CDR3 DNA: TGTGCCAGCAGCGTCCAGACAGGGCGTTACTACAATGAGCAGTTCTTC. As protein: CASSVQTGRYYNEQFF. The chain recombines TRBV9 with TRBJ2-1; 7 bases are a match to TRBD1. The CDR3 has 16 amino acids. Germline V gene lookup returns CDR1 SGDLS and CDR2 YYNGEE. Trimming cost V 2 bases and J 3 bases; bases outside gene matches: 8.

A word on this clonotype: Germline is not matched at one junction end, which may reflect a read error. This sequence joins TRBV9 and TRBJ2-5, with 10 positions matching TRBD2. The CDR3 loop spans 17 amino acids. CDR1 is SGDLS, CDR2 YYNGEE, per germline. CDR3 DNA: TGTGCCAGCGGCGTAGGGCTAGCGGGAGAAGGGCAAGAGACCCAGTACTTC. Protein: CASGVGLAGEGQETQYF. Combining the CDR3 with reference TRBV9 and TRBJ2-5 gives the whole variable domain DSGVTQTPKHLITATGQRVTLRCSPRSGDLSVYWYQQSLDQGLQFLIQYYNGEERAKGNILERFSAQQFPDLHSELNLSSLELGDSALYFCASGVGLAGEGQETQYFGPGTRLLVL.

This clonotype was seen a handful of times. The chain is built from TRBV12-3 or TRBV12-4 and TRBJ2-7; no definite D call. This CDR3 region has 13 residues. V was trimmed by 6 bases and J by 4 bases, leaving 13 bases between them. The DNA for the CDR3 is TGTGCCAGCAGCGCGGATGTAATATACGAGCAGTACTTC. Encoded protein: CASSADVIYEQYF.

Only a few counts were recorded for this clonotype. The rearrangement joins TRBV20-1 to TRBJ2-5, with TRBD2 matching over 10 bases. V dropped 6 bases and J dropped 4; count of bases not matched to a gene: 5. The CDR3 contains 13 residues. Germline lookup yields CDR1 DFQATT and CDR2 SNEGSKA (reference sequence). The CDR3 spells CSAILAGVETQYF. CDR3 sequence (DNA): TGCAGTGCAATTCTAGCGGGGGTAGAGACCCAGTACTTC.

The CDR3 DNA reads TGTGCCAGCAGGCCGCCCCTGCGCGCTACGCAGTATTTT. As protein: CASRPPLRATQYF. The V gene is TRBV27, the J gene TRBJ2-3; D call uncertain. CDR1 and CDR2 (germline): MNHEY, SMNVEV (reference sequence). Trimming shortened V by 6 bases and J by 8 bases, and 15 bases separated the two germline ends. The CDR3 covers 13 residues.

The table lists this clonotype with a few counts. V is TRBV20-1 and J is TRBJ2-5; tentatively, D is TRBD1 (6 bases). Trimming pared 0 bases from V and 4 bases from J, leaving 18 bases between. Germline assignment: CDR1 DFQATT and CDR2 SNEGSKA (reference sequence). The CDR3 contains 16 residues. CDR3 in DNA: TGCAGTGCTAGAGATGGGGGTGGGGGCCCCCGAGAGACCCAGTACTTC. Amino acids: CSARDGGGGPRETQYF.

The rearrangement links TRBV7-9 to TRBJ1-1; D ambiguous. The CDR3 covers 11 residues. From germline, CDR1 is SEHNR and CDR2 FQNEAQ (reference sequence). V shed 5 bases and J shed 10 bases, with 11 bases lying between them. CDR3: CASSLNWRAFF. Here the CDR3 DNA reads TGTGCCAGCAGCCTAAATTGGAGAGCTTTCTTT.

This clonotype occurred a few times. The chain uses TRBV4-1 and TRBJ2-2; D might be TRBD1 (5 bases). This CDR3 comprises 15 residues. CDR1 is MGHRA and CDR2 is YSYEKL in the germline V gene. Deletions cut 4 bases from V and 6 bases from J, with 15 bases between. Here the CDR3 reads CASSPRQGSSGELFF. The CDR3 nucleotides are TGCGCCAGCAGCCCAAGGCAGGGCTCGTCCGGGGAGCTGTTTTTT.

The rearrangement joins TRBV7-2 to TRBJ2-1; 8 nucleotides match TRBD2. The germline gives CDR1 SGHTA, CDR2 FQGNSA. This CDR3 has 16 amino acids. The V gene end was trimmed by 1 base and the J gene end by 3 bases; junction bases not matched to a gene: 5. Written as DNA, the CDR3 is TGTGCCAGCAGCTTAGGGAGCGGGAGTTACTACAATGAGCAGTTCTTC. Its protein is CASSLGSGSYYNEQFF.

This sequence joins TRBV20-1 and TRBJ1-2, with D possibly TRBD1 on 6 matching bases. CDR3 length: 16 residues. Germline V CDR1 and CDR2: DFQATT, SNEGSKA (reference sequence). Trimming pared 0 bases from V and 0 bases from J, leaving 14 bases between. This CDR3 reads CSARERTVFTNYGYTF. The CDR3 coding sequence is TGCAGTGCTAGAGAGAGGACAGTATTTACTAACTATGGCTACACCTTC.

This CDR3 reads CASSLDDSRYTDTQYF. CDR3 DNA: TGCGCCAGCAGCTTGGATGACAGCCGTTACACAGATACGCAGTATTTT. The gene calls are TRBV5-1 and TRBJ2-3; possibly TRBD1 for D (5 bases). CDR3 size: 16 residues. Between the trimmed V and J ends, which lost 0 bases and 2 bases, there was a span of 13 bases. Germline V gives CDR1 SGHRS, CDR2 YFSETQ.

For this clonotype: At one end the junction does not follow the germline gene, possibly because of a read error. CDR3 in amino acids: CAGSLPRTGIESDEQYF. CDR3 coding DNA: TGTGCCGGCAGCCTCCCGAGGACAGGGATAGAATCCGACGAGCAGTACTTC. The V and J genes are TRBV14 and TRBJ2-7; TRBD1 aligns across 8 bases. Germline V lookup: CDR1 SGHDN, CDR2 FVKESK. There are 17 residues in the CDR3.

The table lists this clonotype with a few counts. CDR3 bases: TGCGCCAGCAGCTCAGGAACAAACCCCTACGAGCAGTACTTC. Translating it yields CASSSGTNPYEQYF. The chain links TRBV5-1 to TRBJ2-7; D gene uncertain. This CDR3 contains 14 residues. Trimming pared 3 bases from V and 2 bases from J, leaving 12 bases between. Germline V CDR1 and CDR2: SGHRS, YFSETQ.

This sequence joins TRBV15 and TRBJ1-1; D call uncertain. CDR1 is LNHNV, CDR2 YYDKDF, per germline (reference sequence). The CDR3 spans 11 residues. Trimming removed 4 bases at V and 5 bases at J, with 5 bases between. In DNA form, the CDR3 reads TGTGCCACCAGCATCCGTACTGAAGCTTTCTTT. This translates into CATSIRTEAFF.

This clonotype showed up just a few times. The chain couples TRBV5-5 to TRBJ2-5; TRBD1 matches 10 bases. This CDR3 region has 15 residues. The J segment lost 4 bases and the V segment lost 3 bases, leaving 6 bases of the junction unmatched. From germline, CDR1 is SGHKS and CDR2 YYEKEE (reference sequence). The CDR3 loop reads CASSWGQGSPETQYF. In DNA, the CDR3 is TGTGCCAGCAGCTGGGGACAGGGGTCCCCAGAGACCCAGTACTTC.

The chain employs TRBV12-3 or TRBV12-4 and TRBJ1-3, with no clear D. Trimming left V 8 bases short and J 0 bases short, with 17 bases between. The CDR3 sequence is 16 residues long. In nucleotides, the CDR3 is TGTGCCAGCCGCCAAACTGCCAAGAACTCTGGAAACACCATATATTTT. Translating it yields CASRQTAKNSGNTIYF.

V and J are TRBV7-9 and TRBJ2-1, with D possibly being TRBD2 (6 bases). Germline values: CDR1 SEHNR, CDR2 FQNEAQ (reference sequence). The CDR3 extends over 16 amino acids. Between the trimmed V and J ends, which lost 4 bases and 2 bases, there was a span of 15 bases. Here the CDR3 reads CASSSESGRTYNEQFF. The CDR3 DNA reads as TGTGCCAGCAGCTCGGAATCAGGGAGGACCTACAATGAGCAGTTCTTC.

This clonotype was seen repeatedly, ten times or more. The chain links TRBV4-1 to TRBJ2-4; D tentatively fits TRBD1 or TRBD2 (5 bases each). V was clipped by 4 bases and J by 0 bases, with 19 bases between them. This CDR3 comprises 18 residues. Germline V gene sequence: CDR1 MGHRA, CDR2 YSYEKL. In nucleotides, the CDR3 is TGCGCCAGCAGCCTCAGAGGGGAGAAGGGTCGAGCCAAAAACATTCAGTACTTC. Translating it yields CASSLRGEKGRAKNIQYF.

The gene calls are TRBV5-5 and TRBJ2-3; D remains unclear. There are 17 residues in the CDR3. Germline-derived CDR1 and CDR2 are SGHKS and YYEKEE (reference sequence). V gave up 0 bases and J gave up 2 bases, with 16 bases separating them. The CDR3 spells CASSLVASGLDTDTQYF. CDR3 DNA sequence: TGTGCCAGCAGCTTGGTTGCGTCTGGTCTAGACACAGATACGCAGTATTTT.

This clonotype has only a few counts. The chain combines TRBV9 with TRBJ2-6; D could derive from TRBD1 or TRBD2 (5 bases each). The ends were cut back, 4 bases at V and 4 bases at J, with 18 bases in the middle. This CDR3 is 17 amino acids long. Germline CDR1 is SGDLS and CDR2 is YYNGEE. As DNA, the CDR3 is TGTGCCAGCAGCCCCAGCTCCGGGGCGAGAGGGGCCAACGTCCTGACTTTC. Encoded protein: CASSPSSGARGANVLTF.

This clonotype turned up a few times. The J gene is TRBJ1-2, the V gene TRBV27, with 7 positions matching TRBD1. Trimming cost V 5 bases and J 5 bases; bases outside gene matches: 11. Per the germline V gene, CDR1 is MNHEY and CDR2 is SMNVEV (reference sequence). The CDR3 length is 15 residues. The CDR3 region is CASSATGERGYGYTF. The CDR3 DNA is TGTGCCAGCAGTGCCACAGGGGAGAGAGGGTATGGCTACACCTTC.

The chain links TRBV6-1 to TRBJ2-7; 11 bases line up with TRBD2. CDR1 and CDR2 (germline): MNHNS, SASEGT. The CDR3 is 16 amino acids. The V and J ends lost 6 bases and 3 bases, in that order; junction bases with no gene match: 10. The CDR3 sequence: CASRELAGVLSYEQYF. CDR3 in DNA: TGTGCCAGCAGGGAACTAGCGGGAGTTTTAAGCTACGAGCAGTACTTC.

The CDR3 is CSARVGAGELFF. The CDR3 DNA reads as TGCAGTGCTAGAGTAGGGGCAGGGGAGCTGTTTTTT. The V and J genes are TRBV20-1 and TRBJ2-2, with D maybe TRBD1 (5 bases). V was shortened by 1 base and J by 8 bases, with 8 bases between the two germline ends. CDR3 length: 12 residues. The germline CDR1 and CDR2 sequences are DFQATT and SNEGSKA (reference sequence).